This paragraph reports one TCR beta chain. This sample was taken from a study of blood T cell repertoires in COVID-19. On the study more broadly: Sites in the United States, Italy and Spain provided acute and convalescent COVID-19 samples. PBMCs, B-cell-depleted T cells, or T cells provided the cDNA or gDNA that made up the material.

Here immunoSEQ multiplex PCR was the method, and the copy in TCRdb shows in-frame clones only, minus some. This table holds about 180,000 clones, 86% found once. The CDR3 extends over 14 amino acids. V was cut by 9 bases and J by 1 base, with 11 bases left in between. Germline CDR1 KGHDR, CDR2 SFDVKD. In assigning cohorts, the study relied on participant-reported clinical history. The TCR comes from a woman in her thirties who had recovered from COVID-19. Source material: PBMCs or T cells enriched from blood (not recorded which). The J gene is TRBJ2-2, the V gene TRBV24-1; possible D gene TRBD1, 6 bases. CDR3 region: CATSRTVNTGELFF. Written as DNA, the CDR3 is TGTGCCACCTCAAGGACAGTGAACACCGGGGAGCTGTTTTTT.